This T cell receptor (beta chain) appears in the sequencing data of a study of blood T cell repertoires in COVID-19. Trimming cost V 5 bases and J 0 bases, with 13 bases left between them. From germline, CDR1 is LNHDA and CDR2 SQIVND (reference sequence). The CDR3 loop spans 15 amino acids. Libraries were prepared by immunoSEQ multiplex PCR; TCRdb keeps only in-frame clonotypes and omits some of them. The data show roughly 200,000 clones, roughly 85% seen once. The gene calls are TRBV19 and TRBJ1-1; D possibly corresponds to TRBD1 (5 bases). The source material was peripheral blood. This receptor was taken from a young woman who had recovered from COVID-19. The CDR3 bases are TGTGCCAGTAGTTGGACCGGGGGAATGAACACTGAAGCTTTCTTT. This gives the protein CASSWTGGMNTEAFF.